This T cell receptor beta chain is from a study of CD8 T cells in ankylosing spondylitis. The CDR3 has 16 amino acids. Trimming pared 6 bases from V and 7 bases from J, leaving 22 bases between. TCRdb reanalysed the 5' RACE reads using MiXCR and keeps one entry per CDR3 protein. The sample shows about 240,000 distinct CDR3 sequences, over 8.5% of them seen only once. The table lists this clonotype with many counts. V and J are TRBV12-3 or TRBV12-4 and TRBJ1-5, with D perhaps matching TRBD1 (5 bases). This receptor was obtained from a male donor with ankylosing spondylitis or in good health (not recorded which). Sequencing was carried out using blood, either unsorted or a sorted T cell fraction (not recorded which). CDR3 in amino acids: CASSPRDRFSGQPQHF. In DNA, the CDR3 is TGTGCCAGCAGCCCCCGGGACCGATTTTCAGGGCAGCCCCAGCATTTT.